The 15 T cell receptor beta chains listed next were all sequenced from one sample in a study of blood T cell repertoires in COVID-19. Generated by immunoSEQ multiplex PCR, the TCRdb table keeps only in-frame clones and is missing some. Among 120,000 or so clones, more than 75% were seen once, and the ten largest hold approximately 8%. Source material: peripheral blood. The receptor source for this set is a man aged 50 to 59 with acute or convalescent COVID-19.

This clone came up once. The chain has TRBV12-3 or TRBV12-4 and TRBJ2-1; no clear D gene. Trimming shortened V by 2 bases and J by 12 bases, and 11 bases separated the two germline ends. There are 12 residues in the CDR3. The CDR3 region is CASSLKPQVQFF. In DNA form, the CDR3 reads TGTGCCAGCAGTTTAAAACCTCAGGTGCAGTTCTTC.

This sequence joins TRBV15 and TRBJ1-3; 8 nucleotides agree with TRBD1. Germline CDR1 reads LNHNV; CDR2 reads YYDKDF (reference sequence). Trimming removed 1 base from V and 4 bases from J; junction bases left unmatched: 6. CDR3 length: 16 residues. The CDR3 nucleotides are TGTGCCACCAGCAGAGGCCAGGGGGCCCTGGGAAACACCATATATTTT. Its protein is CATSRGQGALGNTIYF.

The rearrangement links TRBV18 to TRBJ1-2, with TRBD1 matching over 10 bases. The V segment lost 6 bases and the J segment 4 bases; nucleotides outside the gene matches: 8. Germline CDR1 is KGHSH and CDR2 is LQKENI. The CDR3 is 15 amino acids. CDR3 amino acids: CASSLSRDRGYGYTF. CDR3 sequence (DNA): TGTGCCAGCTCCCTATCCCGGGACAGGGGCTATGGCTACACCTTC.

This clone was detected once. The J gene is TRBJ2-3, the V gene TRBV10-2; maybe TRBD1 (7 bases). CDR1 WSHSY and CDR2 SAAADI come from the germline V gene. The V end was cut by 7 bases, the J end by 1 base, with 18 bases between. This CDR3 contains 16 residues. The CDR3 loop reads CASTRGAGTGTDTQYF. For the CDR3, the DNA is TGCGCCAGCACCAGGGGGGCGGGTACTGGCACAGATACGCAGTATTTT.

This clone came up once. The chain is built from TRBV6-5 and TRBJ2-5; TRBD1 might be the D (5 bases). Trimming removed 9 bases from V and 0 bases from J, with 8 bases in between. CDR3 length: 12 amino acids. CDR1 MNHEY and CDR2 SVGAGI come from the germline V gene. The CDR3 loop reads CASGQDQETQYF. Written as DNA, the CDR3 is TGTGCCAGTGGACAAGACCAAGAGACCCAGTACTTC.

This clone was counted once. J is TRBJ2-7 and V is TRBV5-1, with 8 bases that match TRBD1. The ends lost 4 bases at V and 4 bases at J; junction bases unmatched: 16. There are 17 residues in the CDR3. CDR1 and CDR2 from the germline V gene are SGHRS and YFSETQ. The CDR3 DNA reads as TGCGCCAGCAGCCCGCGCGGGCTGGACAGGGACCTATACGAGCAGTACTTC. Protein sequence: CASSPRGLDRDLYEQYF.

This chain links TRBV6-5 with TRBJ2-7, with 10 bases aligning to TRBD1. The J segment lost 2 bases and the V segment lost 0 bases, leaving 1 base of the junction unmatched. Germline lookup yields CDR1 MNHEY and CDR2 SVGAGI. The CDR3 runs to 15 residues. The CDR3 here is CASSYSGQGTYEQYF. The CDR3 DNA is TGTGCCAGCAGTTACTCGGGACAGGGGACCTACGAGCAGTACTTC.

This clone was counted once. The rearrangement joins TRBV27 to TRBJ1-5; perhaps TRBD1 as D (5 bases). The CDR3 has 14 residues. The germline CDR1 and CDR2 sequences are MNHEY and SMNVEV (reference sequence). The V gene lost 8 bases and the J gene lost 2 bases, with 13 bases spanning the gap. CDR3 nucleotide sequence: TGTGCCAGCGCGGGACCCGGAGGCAATCAGCCCCAGCATTTT. Residues: CASAGPGGNQPQHF.

V and J are TRBV6-5 and TRBJ2-1; no reliable D call. The CDR3 is made up of 14 amino acids. V was pared by 8 bases and J by 5 bases, with 16 bases between. Germline lookup yields CDR1 MNHEY and CDR2 SVGAGI. Here the CDR3 reads CASFFSPVDNEQFF. The CDR3 nucleotides are TGTGCCAGCTTTTTCTCCCCCGTTGACAATGAGCAGTTCTTC.

This CDR3 reads CASSTRDRVNGYTF. The CDR3 DNA follows: TGTGCCAGCAGCACCCGGGACAGGGTCAATGGCTACACCTTC. The genes are TRBV21-1 and TRBJ1-2; the table names TRBD1, a call not compared with the DNA. TRBV21-1 constitutes a pseudogene. The CDR3 spans 14 residues.

The chain uses TRBV6-5 and TRBJ2-7; 12 nucleotides agree with TRBD2. V was clipped by 2 bases and J by 5 bases; unmatched bases: 7. This CDR3 comprises 16 residues. The germline CDR1 and CDR2 sequences are MNHEY and SVGAGI. This CDR3 is CASSYRTSGTLNEQYF. CDR3 coding DNA: TGTGCCAGCAGTTACCGGACTAGCGGGACATTAAACGAGCAGTACTTC.

The genes are TRBV9 and TRBJ1-6; TRBD1 is a possible D gene (5 bases). Looked up from germline, CDR1 is SGDLS and CDR2 is YYNGEE. There are 13 residues in the CDR3. V gave up 0 bases and J gave up 8 bases, with 6 bases separating them. The chain's CDR3 is CASSVVQDSPLHF. The DNA of the CDR3 is TGTGCCAGCAGCGTAGTACAGGATTCACCCCTCCACTTT. Combining the CDR3 with reference TRBV9 and TRBJ1-6 gives the whole variable domain DSGVTQTPKHLITATGQRVTLRCSPRSGDLSVYWYQQSLDQGLQFLIQYYNGEERAKGNILERFSAQQFPDLHSELNLSSLELGDSALYFCASSVVQDSPLHFGNGTRLTVT.

This chain connects TRBV7-6 to TRBJ2-2; perhaps TRBD2 as D (6 bases). The length of the CDR3 is 15 residues. Trimming pared 5 bases from V and 1 base from J, leaving 11 bases between. Germline values: CDR1 SGHVS, CDR2 FNYEAQ. CDR3 sequence: CASSPRRGNTGELFF. The DNA for the CDR3 is TGTGCCAGCAGCCCTAGGAGGGGGAACACCGGGGAGCTGTTTTTT.

The chain couples TRBV5-1 to TRBJ2-3, with a weak D call TRBD2 (6 bases). Trimming pared 10 bases from V and 5 bases from J, leaving 14 bases between. CDR3 length: 12 amino acids. Germline CDR1 and CDR2: SGHRS and YFSETQ. CDR3 DNA sequence: TGCGCCTGCGGGGCGCGGGGAGATACGCAGTATTTT. This codes for CACGARGDTQYF. The full variable domain, rest sourced from reference TRBV5-1 and TRBJ2-3, is KAGVTQTPRYLIKTRGQQVTLSCSPISGHRSVSWYQQTPGQGLQFLFEYFSETQRNKGNFPGRFSGRQFSNSRSEMNVSTLELGDSALYLCACGARGDTQYFGPGTRLTVL.

This clone is a singleton in its sample. The chain joins TRBV3-1 (or the pseudogene TRBV3-2) to TRBJ1-1, with D possibly being TRBD1 (5 bases). Trimming removed 4 bases from V and 5 bases from J, with 11 bases in between. The germline V gene encodes CDR1 LGHDT and CDR2 YNNKEL (reference sequence). The length of the CDR3 is 13 residues. The CDR3 DNA reads TGTGCCAGCAGCCCTGGGGGGATGACTGAAGCTTTCTTT. Translated: CASSPGGMTEAFF.